These 16 T cell receptor beta chains were all obtained from the same sample, sequenced in a study of T cell responses to AZD1222 COVID-19 vaccine. Sequenced by immunoSEQ multiplex PCR; TCRdb stores in-frame clones only, minus some. Of around 140,000 clones in the sample, more than 85% are singletons; the top ten hold approximately 2%. Sequenced here: peripheral blood, sampled 28 days after the second AZD1222 dose. The receptor set was obtained from an adult who received the AZD1222 COVID-19 vaccine.

This sequence joins TRBV11-2 and TRBJ1-2; 7 bases map to TRBD1. After removal of 1 base from V and 4 bases from J, the junction contained 9 bases not matched to a gene. The CDR3 runs 16 residues. Per germline, CDR1 SGHAT and CDR2 FQNNGV. Written as DNA, the CDR3 is TGTGCCAGCAGCTTAGGGGACAGCTACATATCCTATGGCTACACCTTC. It encodes CASSLGDSYISYGYTF.

This clone appeared once. This chain connects TRBV9 to TRBJ1-5, with D perhaps matching TRBD1 (5 bases). Germline V lookup: CDR1 SGDLS, CDR2 YYNGEE. This CDR3 contains 15 residues. The V and J ends lost 0 bases and 6 bases respectively, with 13 bases between them. The CDR3 loop reads CASSVGSGVSQPQHF. The DNA for the CDR3 is TGTGCCAGCAGCGTAGGATCGGGGGTCAGTCAGCCCCAGCATTTT.

The chain employs TRBV6-5 and TRBJ1-1, with D possibly matching TRBD1 (5 bases). CDR1 is MNHEY and CDR2 is SVGAGI in the germline V gene. V lost 0 bases, J lost 2 bases, and 10 bases lay in between. The CDR3 totals 15 residues. The CDR3 protein is CASSYSWGTNTEAFF. CDR3 nucleotide sequence: TGTGCCAGCAGTTACTCTTGGGGGACTAACACTGAAGCTTTCTTT.

In this sample, this clone turned up a few times. The chain joins TRBV5-6 to TRBJ1-3, with a tentative D call TRBD1 (5 bases). The CDR3 contains 15 residues. Between the trimmed V and J ends, which lost 2 bases and 0 bases, there was a span of 9 bases. Germline loops: CDR1 SGHDT, CDR2 YYEEEE. The CDR3 nucleotides are TGTGCCAGCAGCTTTAACAGGCACTCTGGAAACACCATATATTTT. Its protein product is CASSFNRHSGNTIYF.

J is TRBJ2-7 and V is TRBV7-2; 10 bases align to TRBD2. Germline trimming cut 1 base from V and 10 bases from J; bases unmatched to any gene: 7. Germline V gene sequence: CDR1 SGHTA, CDR2 FQGNSA. CDR3 length: 14 residues. CDR3 region: CASSLDASGSGQYV. The CDR3 DNA is TGTGCCAGCAGCTTAGATGCTAGCGGGAGTGGACAGTACGTC.

V is TRBV27 and J is TRBJ2-1; 11 nucleotides agree with TRBD2. The CDR3 has 15 amino acids. The V gene's germline CDR1 is MNHEY and CDR2 SMNVEV (reference sequence). Germline trimming cut 6 bases from V and 4 bases from J; bases unmatched to any gene: 5. The CDR3 DNA is TGTGCCAGCAGGAGAACTAGCGGGGGATACAATGAGCAGTTCTTC. Translated: CASRRTSGGYNEQFF.

J is TRBJ1-4 and V is TRBV5-1, with D perhaps TRBD1 (5 bases). The CDR3 covers 16 residues. Germline CDR1 SGHRS, CDR2 YFSETQ. V gave up 3 bases and J gave up 4 bases, with 16 bases separating them. CDR3 region: CASSSTAQGGNEKLFF. CDR3 coding DNA: TGCGCCAGCAGCTCCACCGCTCAGGGAGGTAATGAAAAACTGTTTTTT. Together with reference TRBV5-1 and TRBJ1-4, the CDR3 gives the full variable domain: KAGVTQTPRYLIKTRGQQVTLSCSPISGHRSVSWYQQTPGQGLQFLFEYFSETQRNKGNFPGRFSGRQFSNSRSEMNVSTLELGDSALYLCASSSTAQGGNEKLFFGSGTQLSVL.

The chain uses TRBV19 and TRBJ1-5; 7 nucleotides line up with TRBD1. Per the germline V gene, CDR1 is LNHDA and CDR2 is SQIVND (reference sequence). V lost 4 bases, J lost 4 bases, and 4 bases stayed unmatched. The CDR3 runs to 14 residues. The CDR3 here is CASSSQGENQPQHF. The CDR3 bases are TGTGCCAGTAGTAGCCAGGGGGAGAATCAGCCCCAGCATTTT.

This chain uses TRBV6-1 with TRBJ1-1; D is possibly TRBD1 (5 bases). The germline V gene has CDR1 MNHNS and CDR2 SASEGT. This CDR3 has 15 amino acids. Trimming left V 1 base short and J 3 bases short, with 12 bases between. This CDR3 is CASSEGAGWDTEAFF. The CDR3 DNA reads TGTGCCAGCAGTGAAGGGGCAGGGTGGGACACTGAAGCTTTCTTT.

The chain has TRBV18 and TRBJ2-1, with 9 bases identical to TRBD2. The CDR3 consists of 15 residues. The germline V gene encodes CDR1 KGHSH and CDR2 LQKENI. J gave up 7 bases and V 1 base, and 5 bases lay outside the gene matches. The CDR3 loop reads CASSPQRGVANEQFF. The CDR3 region has the DNA TGTGCCAGCTCACCACAGCGGGGGGTGGCGAATGAGCAGTTCTTC.

The CDR3 spells CASSLNGAGGQETQYF. In DNA form, the CDR3 reads TGCGCCAGCAGCTTGAATGGAGCGGGGGGCCAAGAGACCCAGTACTTC. The gene calls are TRBV5-1 and TRBJ2-5, with 9 bases aligning to TRBD2. J was trimmed by 1 base and V by 1 base; bases with no gene match: 5. The CDR3 runs 16 residues. CDR1 and CDR2 (germline): SGHRS, YFSETQ.

The rearrangement joins TRBV18 to TRBJ1-5; no definite D call. V dropped 5 bases and J dropped 0 bases, with 8 bases sitting between them. CDR3 size: 14 residues. Germline-derived CDR1 and CDR2 are KGHSH and LQKENI. CDR3 nucleotide sequence: TGTGCCAGCTCAGGCATAAATAGCAATCAGCCCCAGCATTTT. Translating it yields CASSGINSNQPQHF.

This clone was counted once. This chain joins TRBV7-3 and TRBJ2-5; D not certain. Germline V gives CDR1 SGHTA, CDR2 FQGTGA. Trimming stripped 2 bases from V and 2 bases from J, with 6 bases between. The CDR3 has 13 residues. As DNA, the CDR3 is TGTGCCAGCAGCTTACAGACGCAAGAGACCCAGTACTTC. Amino acids: CASSLQTQETQYF.

This clone was seen a single time. The chain is built from TRBV18 and TRBJ1-1; D ambiguous. Trimming shortened V by 0 bases and J by 5 bases, and 4 bases separated the two germline ends. Germline CDR1 reads KGHSH; CDR2 reads LQKENI. CDR3 length equals 12 residues. The CDR3 DNA reads TGTGCCAGCTCACCACCTGCAACTGAAGCTTTCTTT. It translates to CASSPPATEAFF.

CDR3 region: CASSKTWEDTQYF. DNA for the CDR3: TGTGCCAGCAGCAAGACTTGGGAAGATACGCAGTATTTT. The chain combines TRBV5-4 with TRBJ2-3; no definite D call. The CDR3 length is 13 residues. The germline CDR1 and CDR2 sequences are SGHNT and YYREEE (reference sequence). With 4 bases removed from V and 5 bases from J, the gap between germline ends came to 11 bases.

The chain has TRBV2 and TRBJ2-7, with a possible D match to TRBD1 (5 bases). V was pared by 2 bases and J by 3 bases, with 5 bases between. The CDR3 extends over 12 amino acids. Per germline, CDR1 SNHLY and CDR2 FYNNEI. CDR3 sequence reads: CASSEQGYEQYV. The CDR3 nucleotides read TGTGCCAGCAGTGAACAGGGCTACGAGCAGTACGTC.